This T cell receptor beta chain was found in a study of cytomegalovirus exposure and HLA in healthy donors. This CDR3 is built from 15 residues. Germline V gene data show CDR1 as MNHEY and CDR2 as SVGAGI. V lost 5 bases to trimming and J lost 3 bases; unmatched junction nucleotides: 8. Profiled with immunoSEQ multiplex PCR; TCRdb holds only in-frame clones, not every one. Of around 220,000 clones in the sample, about 90% are singletons; the top ten hold roughly 3%. This rearrangement joins TRBV6-5 to TRBJ2-3; TRBD1 matches at 7 bases. The sequenced sample consisted of PBMCs. The clonotype comes from a woman under 30 in good health and CMV-seronegative. CDR3 sequence reads: CASSQQGSPTDTQYF. The CDR3, as DNA: TGTGCCAGCAGTCAACAGGGGTCGCCGACAGATACGCAGTATTTT.